The rows below give T cell receptor beta chains drawn from one sample of a study of blood T cell repertoires in COVID-19. Measured with immunoSEQ multiplex PCR; TCRdb has only the in-frame clones, and not every one. The sample holds 90,000 to 110,000 clones, approximately 82% seen once. The sequencing input was peripheral blood. All receptors come from a woman aged 80 or over with acute or convalescent COVID-19. Each CDR3 is given with its conserved first and last residue. D genes are given only for firm matches. Clone size is not always given. Where it is, it says once, few, many or a class for expanded clones.

d_call: -; j_call: TRBJ2-4; v_call: TRBV11-3; clone_size: -; cdr3_aa: CASSLERGGIQYF; cdr3_nt: TGTGCCAGCAGCTTAGAGCGGGGTGGCATTCAGTACTTC
d_call: -; j_call: TRBJ2-2; v_call: TRBV24-1; clone_size: -; cdr3_aa: CATSRTGDTGELFF; cdr3_nt: TGTGCCACCAGTCGGACGGGAGACACCGGGGAGCTGTTTTTT
d_call: -; j_call: TRBJ2-3; v_call: TRBV27; clone_size: -; cdr3_aa: CASRTGEGTDTQYF; cdr3_nt: TGTGCCAGCAGAACAGGGGAGGGCACAGATACGCAGTATTTT
d_call: -; j_call: TRBJ2-2; v_call: TRBV18; clone_size: -; cdr3_aa: CASSPGLTNTGELFF; cdr3_nt: TGTGCCAGCTCACCCGGACTGACGAACACCGGGGAGCTGTTTTTT
d_call: -; j_call: TRBJ1-5; v_call: TRBV20-1; clone_size: few; cdr3_aa: CSASSQRDQPQHF; cdr3_nt: TGCAGTGCTAGTTCCCAGCGGGATCAGCCCCAGCATTTT
d_call: -; j_call: TRBJ2-2; v_call: TRBV3-1/TRBV3-2; clone_size: -; cdr3_aa: CASSQDPGTGELFF; cdr3_nt: TGTGCCAGCAGCCAAGATCCGGGGACCGGGGAGCTGTTTTTT
d_call: TRBD1; j_call: TRBJ2-2; v_call: TRBV5-1; clone_size: -; cdr3_aa: CASSLRRGRNTGELFF; cdr3_nt: TGCGCCAGCAGCTTACGCAGGGGGAGGAACACCGGGGAGCTGTTTTTT
d_call: TRBD1; j_call: TRBJ1-1; v_call: TRBV5-1; clone_size: -; cdr3_aa: CASRIDRETEAFF; cdr3_nt: TGCGCCAGCAGGATAGACAGGGAGACTGAAGCTTTCTTT
d_call: -; j_call: TRBJ1-1; v_call: TRBV14; clone_size: -; cdr3_aa: CASSRNPGSSSFF; cdr3_nt: TGTGCCAGCAGCCGGAATCCGGGGAGTAGTTCTTTCTTT
d_call: TRBD1; j_call: TRBJ2-7; v_call: TRBV18; clone_size: -; cdr3_aa: CASSPQFGTGGHEQYF; cdr3_nt: TGTGCCAGCTCACCACAGTTCGGGACAGGAGGACACGAGCAGTACTTC
d_call: -; j_call: TRBJ2-7; v_call: TRBV29-1; clone_size: few; cdr3_aa: CSVAGMLGEQYF; cdr3_nt: TGCAGCGTTGCGGGGATGTTGGGCGAGCAGTACTTC
d_call: -; j_call: TRBJ2-1; v_call: TRBV18; clone_size: -; cdr3_aa: CASSPDSDEQFF; cdr3_nt: TGTGCCAGCTCACCTGACAGCGATGAGCAGTTCTTC
d_call: TRBD1; j_call: TRBJ2-3; v_call: TRBV11-3; clone_size: -; cdr3_aa: CASSLEDRGTDTQYF; cdr3_nt: TGTGCCAGCAGCTTAGAGGACAGGGGCACAGATACGCAGTATTTT
d_call: TRBD1; j_call: TRBJ2-5; v_call: TRBV19; clone_size: -; cdr3_aa: CASSVGQGLETQYF; cdr3_nt: TGTGCCAGTAGTGTCGGACAGGGACTAGAGACCCAGTACTTC
d_call: TRBD2; j_call: TRBJ2-3; v_call: TRBV10-3; clone_size: -; cdr3_aa: CATTGGGYNADTQYF; cdr3_nt: TGTGCCACCACCGGGGGGGGGTATAACGCAGATACGCAGTATTTT
d_call: TRBD2; j_call: TRBJ2-1; v_call: TRBV10-1; clone_size: -; cdr3_aa: CASSASGTDEQFF; cdr3_nt: TGCGCCAGCTCGGCTAGCGGGACGGATGAGCAGTTCTTC
d_call: TRBD2; j_call: TRBJ2-4; v_call: TRBV2; clone_size: -; cdr3_aa: CASSLAGGEKNIQYF; cdr3_nt: TGTGCCAGCAGTCTAGCGGGAGGAGAAAAAAACATTCAGTACTTC
d_call: -; j_call: TRBJ1-4; v_call: TRBV3-1/TRBV3-2; clone_size: few; cdr3_aa: CASSQDQGRVGKLFF; cdr3_nt: TGTGCCAGCAGCCAAGATCAGGGGAGGGTCGGAAAACTGTTTTTT
d_call: -; j_call: TRBJ1-6; v_call: TRBV10-1; clone_size: -; cdr3_aa: CASSGTRGSPLHF; cdr3_nt: TGCGCCAGCAGTGGGACCCGGGGTTCACCCCTCCACTTT
d_call: TRBD1; j_call: TRBJ1-1; v_call: TRBV5-1; clone_size: -; cdr3_aa: CASSSGQEGTEAFF; cdr3_nt: TGCGCCAGCAGCTCCGGACAGGAGGGCACTGAAGCTTTCTTT